These 12 T cell receptor beta chains share one sample of origin, sequenced in a study of T-cell reconstitution after alpha-beta-depleted transplantation in children. Researchers prepared the TCRbeta library using unique molecular identifiers, the study reports. TCRdb itself ran the PCR reads through MiXCR, one entry per CDR3 protein. There are hundreds of thousands of distinct CDR3 sequences in the sample; roughly 15% occur only once, and 1.1% lies in the top ten. The sequencing here drew on PBMCs from the stem cell graft donor, taken from the stem cell graft. Source of these receptors: a human donor who donated a stem cell graft to a child with acute myeloid leukemia.

There are many counts of this clonotype. The rearrangement links TRBV7-2 to TRBJ2-1; 7 nucleotides match TRBD2. The CDR3 extends over 12 amino acids. Germline loops: CDR1 SGHTA, CDR2 FQGNSA. The junction had 3 bases not matched to a gene; V was cut back by 0 bases and J by 13 bases. The CDR3 loop is CASSLAGRRQFF. CDR3 in DNA: TGTGCCAGCAGCTTAGCCGGGAGGCGCCAGTTCTTC.

The chain employs TRBV6-1 and TRBJ2-7, with TRBD1 matching over 7 bases. V shed 6 bases, J shed 2 bases, and the junction held 10 bases outside the gene matches. This CDR3 is 15 amino acids long. CDR1 is MNHNS, CDR2 SASEGT, per germline. The CDR3 sequence is CASRSPTGRPYEQYV. In nucleotides, the CDR3 is TGTGCCAGCAGATCGCCGACAGGGAGACCCTACGAGCAGTACGTC.

In its sample, this clonotype was seen a few times. The V call is TRBV20-1, the J call TRBJ2-3, with 8 bases identical to TRBD1. The germline V gene encodes CDR1 DFQATT and CDR2 SNEGSKA (reference sequence). V lost 6 bases and J lost 3; bases outside the gene matches: 17. The CDR3 has 17 residues. The CDR3 DNA reads as TGCAGTGCAACCTACAAACCCGGGACAGGATTAACAGATACGCAGTATTTT. It yields the protein CSATYKPGTGLTDTQYF.

This clonotype has at least ten counts. V is TRBV12-3 or TRBV12-4 and J is TRBJ1-1, with 9 bases fitting TRBD1. The CDR3 length is 14 residues. V lost 6 bases and J lost 2; bases outside the gene matches: 4. The CDR3 sequence: CASRYRGLNTEAFF. The CDR3 DNA reads TGTGCCAGCAGATACAGGGGGCTCAACACTGAAGCTTTCTTT.

This clonotype was counted a few times. The genes are TRBV24-1 and TRBJ1-4; D not certain. The CDR3 is 12 residues long. The V gene lost 5 bases and the J gene lost 7 bases, with 7 bases spanning the gap. Per germline, CDR1 KGHDR and CDR2 SFDVKD. As DNA, the CDR3 is TGTGCCACCAGTGGGAGCGGTGAAAAACTGTTTTTT. Its translation is CATSGSGEKLFF.

This clonotype was seen at least ten times. V is TRBV29-1 and J is TRBJ1-1, with a weak D call TRBD1 (5 bases). Trimming shortened V by 7 bases and J by 0 bases, and 12 bases separated the two germline ends. Germline lookup yields CDR1 SQVTM and CDR2 ANQGSEA. This CDR3 region has 13 residues. CDR3 region: CSGKDIMNTEAFF. The CDR3 region has the DNA TGCAGCGGGAAGGACATCATGAACACTGAAGCTTTCTTT.

The V gene is TRBV18, the J gene TRBJ2-3, with D perhaps TRBD1 (6 bases). Germline loops: CDR1 KGHSH, CDR2 LQKENI. V was cut by 3 bases and J by 3 bases, with 16 bases left in between. CDR3 size: 16 residues. The CDR3 DNA is TGTGCCAGCTCACCCTGGGGCAGGGGAGAGACAGATACGCAGTATTTT. This sequence encodes CASSPWGRGETDTQYF.

This sequence joins TRBV4-3 and TRBJ2-5; maybe TRBD2 (5 bases). V dropped 4 bases and J dropped 3 bases, with 15 bases sitting between them. The CDR3 runs 15 residues. Looked up from germline, CDR1 is LGHNA and CDR2 is YSLEER. This chain's CDR3 is CASSPDLWSEETQYF. The CDR3 coding sequence is TGCGCCAGCAGCCCGGACTTGTGGTCCGAAGAGACCCAGTACTTC.

The gene calls are TRBV24-1 and TRBJ1-1, with 8 positions matching TRBD1. CDR1 is KGHDR, CDR2 SFDVKD, per germline. Trimming took 5 bases from V and 4 from J; bases not matched to a gene: 8. This CDR3 comprises 15 residues. This chain's CDR3 is CATSATRQGFTEAFF. The CDR3 region has the DNA TGTGCCACCAGTGCTACGAGACAGGGGTTCACTGAAGCTTTCTTT.

This clonotype has a count of ten or more. The chain combines TRBV20-1 with TRBJ2-1; TRBD2 aligns across 8 bases. The CDR3 runs to 17 residues. The V and J ends lost 6 bases and 0 bases, in that order; junction bases with no gene match: 13. Germline assignment: CDR1 DFQATT and CDR2 SNEGSKA (reference sequence). The CDR3 sequence is CSASVASGSLSYNEQFF. DNA of the CDR3: TGCAGTGCAAGTGTGGCTAGCGGGTCACTCTCCTACAATGAGCAGTTCTTC.

This chain joins TRBV5-1 and TRBJ2-5, with D unclear. V was shortened by 4 bases and J by 2 bases, with 12 bases between the two germline ends. The germline gives CDR1 SGHRS, CDR2 YFSETQ. The CDR3 consists of 14 residues. For the CDR3, the DNA is TGCGCCAGCAGCCCTGGACCGGAACAAGAGACCCAGTACTTC. It yields the protein CASSPGPEQETQYF. Variable domain in full (rest from reference TRBV5-1 and TRBJ2-5): KAGVTQTPRYLIKTRGQQVTLSCSPISGHRSVSWYQQTPGQGLQFLFEYFSETQRNKGNFPGRFSGRQFSNSRSEMNVSTLELGDSALYLCASSPGPEQETQYFGPGTRLLVL.

This clonotype was seen a handful of times. The chain links TRBV5-1 to TRBJ1-5; D not resolved. The V and J ends lost 9 bases and 5 bases respectively, with 15 bases between them. The CDR3 is 13 residues long. Germline values: CDR1 SGHRS, CDR2 YFSETQ. CDR3: CAIGLGIHQPQHF. In DNA form, the CDR3 reads TGCGCCATCGGACTGGGGATCCATCAGCCCCAGCATTTT.